The clone carrying this TCR beta chain was picked up a small number of times. Germline lookup yields CDR1 SGHRS and CDR2 YFSETQ. V trimming: 4 bases; J trimming: 8 bases; junction bases outside the gene matches: 14. This CDR3 region has 16 residues. These data originate in a study of blood T cells in healthy people across ages. A second PCR of 7 to 11 cycles used a sample-barcoded 5' primer and a J-beta primer mix. Unique molecular identifiers of 12 random nucleotides labeled each cDNA. All samples yielded 3 million or more CDR3-containing paired-end reads. TCRdb re-derived calls from the 5' RACE reads in MiXCR, one entry per CDR3 protein. The data show approximately 1.5 million distinct CDR3 sequences, with about 31% seen just once and over 9% held by the top ten.

The rearrangement joins TRBV5-1 to TRBJ1-4; TRBD1 matches 7 bases. The clonotype was recovered from a woman aged 25 to 45 in good health. The material sequenced was blood. CDR3 in DNA: TGCGCCAGCAGCCGGACTCCGGACAGGCGTGGAGAAAAACTGTTTTTT. This encodes CASSRTPDRRGEKLFF. Using reference TRBV5-1 and TRBJ1-4 for the parts outside the CDR3, the full variable domain is KAGVTQTPRYLIKTRGQQVTLSCSPISGHRSVSWYQQTPGQGLQFLFEYFSETQRNKGNFPGRFSGRQFSNSRSEMNVSTLELGDSALYLCASSRTPDRRGEKLFFGSGTQLSVL.